Shown below are 30 T cell receptor beta chains from a single sample sequenced in a study of vaccination and CD4 T cells after COVID-19. No cognate antigen is known for these TCRs. Sequenced with the Oncomine TCR Beta short-read assay was DNA taken from cultured CD4+ T cells. TCRdb ran MiXCR on the PCR reads and lists one entry per CDR3 protein. The top ten hold around an eighth of the sample, which has around 8,000 distinct CDR3 sequences, roughly 40% seen once. The treatment here: approximately nine-day PBMC culture with coronavirus spike peptide pools or control peptides (ViraFEST assay). Harvesting of the unexposed donor's CD4+ T cells predated the COVID-19 pandemic (2011-2018). The sequenced sample was CD4+ T cells from blood, cultured in vitro. These receptors were collected from a human donor in good health.

This clonotype was found a few times. This rearrangement joins TRBV30 to TRBJ1-1; possibly TRBD1 for D (6 bases). This CDR3 is 12 amino acids long. Germline CDR1 reads GTSNPN; CDR2 reads SVGIG (reference sequence). Trimming cost V 2 bases and J 5 bases, with 9 bases left between them. CDR3 protein: CAWSTGKTEAFF. The CDR3 bases are TGTGCCTGGAGTACAGGGAAAACTGAAGCTTTCTTT. Looking up the rest from reference TRBV30 and TRBJ1-1 gives the full variable domain: SQTIHQWPATLVQPVGSPLSLECTVEGTSNPNLYWYRQAAGRGLQLLFYSVGIGQISSEVPQNLSASRPQDRQFILSSKKLLLSDSGFYLCAWSTGKTEAFFGQGTRLTVV.

This clonotype turned up a few times. This sequence joins TRBV7-2 and TRBJ2-5, with 8 bases identical to TRBD2. The CDR3 has 16 residues. The trim removed 1 base at V and 5 bases at J, leaving 9 bases unmatched. CDR1 and CDR2 (germline): SGHTA, FQGNSA. The CDR3, as DNA: TGTGCCAGCAGCTTAGGTAGCGGGGTCAAGAGGGAGACCCAGTACTTC. Its protein product is CASSLGSGVKRETQYF.

Only a few counts were recorded for this clonotype. The chain is built from TRBV7-9 and TRBJ2-5, with D possibly matching TRBD1 (6 bases). The V end was cut by 11 bases, the J end by 1 base, with 14 bases between. There are 13 residues in the CDR3. The germline gives CDR1 SEHNR, CDR2 FQNEAQ (reference sequence). The CDR3 sequence is CAGGGQSQETQYF. In DNA, the CDR3 is TGTGCCGGGGGCGGGCAGAGCCAAGAGACCCAGTACTTC.

This clonotype was seen a few times. The V and J genes are TRBV6-1 and TRBJ2-5, with 7 bases lining up with TRBD2. The CDR3 consists of 15 residues. V lost 6 bases, J lost 5 bases, and 12 bases stayed unmatched. The germline V gene encodes CDR1 MNHNS and CDR2 SASEGT. The CDR3 here is CASRKREGGVETQYF. DNA for the CDR3: TGTGCCAGCAGAAAGCGAGAGGGAGGGGTCGAGACCCAGTACTTC.

The chain is built from TRBV18 and TRBJ1-2; D is uncertain. V was pared by 5 bases and J by 8 bases, with 12 bases between. Germline values: CDR1 KGHSH, CDR2 LQKENI. The CDR3 sequence is 12 residues long. CDR3 coding DNA: TGTGCCAGCTCATCAAGAGGGCGCGGCTACACCTTC. Its protein is CASSSRGRGYTF. The full variable domain, in which reference TRBV18 and TRBJ1-2 provide the parts outside the CDR3, is NAGVMQNPRHLVRRRGQEARLRCSPMKGHSHVYWYRQLPEEGLKFMVYLQKENIIDESGMPKERFSAEFPKEGPSILRIQQVVRGDSAAYFCASSSRGRGYTFGSGTRLTVV.

This clonotype occurred a few times. The chain is built from TRBV15 and TRBJ2-3; D call uncertain. Looked up from germline, CDR1 is LNHNV and CDR2 is YYDKDF (reference sequence). Trimming pared 8 bases from V and 6 bases from J, leaving 12 bases between. This CDR3 has 12 residues. In DNA, the CDR3 is TGTGCCACCTCCCTTTTTTTCGATACGCAGTATTTT. Its translation: CATSLFFDTQYF.

This chain links TRBV27 with TRBJ2-3; D may be TRBD1 (6 bases). This CDR3 has 13 residues. The germline V gene encodes CDR1 MNHEY and CDR2 SMNVEV (reference sequence). The V end was cut by 6 bases, the J end by 5 bases, with 12 bases between. The CDR3 DNA is TGTGCCAGCAGCTTGACAGGAGGAGATACGCAGTATTTT. This encodes CASSLTGGDTQYF.

The rearrangement joins TRBV7-9 to TRBJ2-1, with 11 bases aligning to TRBD2. The V segment lost 4 bases and the J segment 6 bases; nucleotides outside the gene matches: 11. This CDR3 comprises 17 residues. CDR1 is SEHNR, CDR2 FQNEAQ, per germline (reference sequence). The chain's CDR3 is CASSWLAGGPIANEQFF. CDR3 sequence (DNA): TGTGCCAGCAGCTGGCTAGCGGGAGGCCCTATTGCCAATGAGCAGTTCTTC.

This clonotype was counted only a few times. The V and J genes are TRBV6-4 and TRBJ2-5, with 11 bases matching TRBD1. V lost 2 bases, J lost 6 bases, and 5 bases stayed unmatched. Germline CDR1 is MRHNA and CDR2 is SNTAGT. This CDR3 is built from 15 residues. CDR3 region: CASSDPDRGRQTQYF. For the CDR3, the DNA is TGTGCCAGCAGTGACCCGGACAGGGGGCGGCAGACCCAGTACTTC.

This clonotype was seen only a few times. This chain connects TRBV27 to TRBJ2-7; tentative D call: TRBD2 (6 bases). Per the germline V gene, CDR1 is MNHEY and CDR2 is SMNVEV (reference sequence). There are 16 residues in the CDR3. V was pared by 4 bases and J by 0 bases, with 16 bases between. The chain's CDR3 is CASSSFSGRSSYEQYF. The CDR3, as DNA: TGTGCCAGCAGTTCCTTCAGCGGGCGCAGCTCCTACGAGCAGTACTTC.

The CDR3 sequence is CASSSTRETQYF. CDR3 nucleotide sequence: TGTGCCAGCAGCTCAACCCGGGAGACCCAGTACTTC. The rearrangement uses TRBV7-9 and TRBJ2-5; D is undetermined. V was cut by 4 bases and J by 5 bases, with 8 bases left in between. The germline V gene has CDR1 SEHNR and CDR2 FQNEAQ (reference sequence). The CDR3 totals 12 residues.

This clonotype was counted only a few times. V usage is TRBV5-1 and J usage is TRBJ1-2, with D possibly being TRBD1 (6 bases). This CDR3 has 19 residues. V dropped 0 bases and J dropped 5 bases, with 26 bases sitting between them. Per germline, CDR1 SGHRS and CDR2 YFSETQ. The CDR3 loop is CASSLALGGLKIRGYGYTF. As DNA, the CDR3 is TGCGCCAGCAGCTTGGCCCTGGGGGGCTTGAAGATAAGGGGATATGGCTACACCTTC.

The chain's CDR3 is CASSLSSTYNEQFF. The CDR3 DNA reads as TGTGCCAGCAGTTTATCGTCAACCTACAATGAGCAGTTCTTC. This sequence joins TRBV27 and TRBJ2-1; no firm D call. Trimming removed 0 bases at V and 2 bases at J, with 5 bases between. The CDR3 runs 14 residues. Germline V gene sequence: CDR1 MNHEY, CDR2 SMNVEV (reference sequence).

The chain uses TRBV28 and TRBJ2-3; D not certain. Deletions cut 5 bases from V and 6 bases from J, with 18 bases between. This CDR3 region has 15 residues. Germline loops: CDR1 MDHEN, CDR2 SYDVKM. The DNA of the CDR3 is TGTGCCAGCAGTCCCGAGCGTGGGCCCCGTGATACGCAGTATTTT. It translates to CASSPERGPRDTQYF. The complete variable domain, with remaining parts taken from reference TRBV28 and TRBJ2-3, reads DVKVTQSSRYLVKRTGEKVFLECVQDMDHENMFWYRQDPGLGLRLIYFSYDVKMKEKGDIPEGYSVSREKKERFSLILESASTNQTSMYLCASSPERGPRDTQYFGPGTRLTVL.

The DNA for the CDR3 is TGTGCCATCAGACAGGGGGCTCTTGGGTACGAGCAGTACTTC. This translates into CAIRQGALGYEQYF. This chain links TRBV10-3 with TRBJ2-7; the match to TRBD1 covers 9 bases. After removal of 6 bases from V and 4 bases from J, the junction contained 7 bases not matched to a gene. Germline CDR1 ENHRY, CDR2 SYGVKD. The CDR3 sequence is 14 residues long.

The chain is built from TRBV20-1 and TRBJ2-1; no clear D. V shed 0 bases and J shed 10 bases, with 13 bases lying between them. CDR1 and CDR2 from the germline V gene are DFQATT and SNEGSKA (reference sequence). The CDR3 has 13 residues. This CDR3 is CSARDGVLEEQFF. The CDR3 nucleotides are TGCAGTGCTAGAGACGGTGTCCTGGAGGAGCAGTTCTTC.

This clonotype was seen a few times. This sequence joins TRBV6-5 and TRBJ1-5; maybe TRBD1 (6 bases). The CDR3 loop spans 17 amino acids. Trimming shortened V by 4 bases and J by 0 bases, and 16 bases separated the two germline ends. CDR1 and CDR2 from the germline V gene are MNHEY and SVGAGI. Here the CDR3 DNA reads TGTGCCAGCAGTTCTAACAGGGTCCCCTATAGCAATCAGCCCCAGCATTTT. This translates into CASSSNRVPYSNQPQHF.

This clonotype was counted a single time. J is TRBJ1-2 and V is TRBV5-4; possibly TRBD1 for D (5 bases). Deletions cut 4 bases from V and 0 bases from J, with 16 bases between. The CDR3 covers 16 residues. CDR1 SGHNT and CDR2 YYREEE come from the germline V gene (reference sequence). CDR3 sequence (DNA): TGTGCCAGCAGCCCGGGTAGGGGTTGGGCTAACTATGGCTACACCTTC. Translated, it gives CASSPGRGWANYGYTF.

The CDR3: CASSFLGQIYYEQYF. In nucleotides, the CDR3 is TGTGCCAGCAGCTTTCTCGGACAGATTTACTACGAGCAGTACTTC. The V call is TRBV11-2, the J call TRBJ2-7; TRBD1 is a possible D gene (6 bases). There are 15 residues in the CDR3. The germline V gene encodes CDR1 SGHAT and CDR2 FQNNGV. Between the trimmed V and J ends, which lost 3 bases and 3 bases, there was a span of 15 bases.

The chain combines TRBV10-3 with TRBJ2-3, with 11 bases identical to TRBD1. The germline V gene has CDR1 ENHRY and CDR2 SYGVKD. The CDR3 is 15 residues long. V shed 4 bases and J 3 bases; nucleotides not matched to a gene: 3. The CDR3 nucleotides are TGTGCCATCAGTGGGGACAGGGGGTATACAGATACGCAGTATTTT. Protein: CAISGDRGYTDTQYF.

This clonotype occurred a few times. This chain links TRBV24-1 with TRBJ2-2; no clear D. This CDR3 has 15 residues. Per the germline V gene, CDR1 is KGHDR and CDR2 is SFDVKD. Trimming stripped 6 bases from V and 2 bases from J, with 12 bases between. The CDR3: CATSHPTRNTGELFF. CDR3 nucleotides: TGTGCCACCAGTCACCCGACACGAAACACCGGGGAGCTGTTTTTT.

This clonotype was counted between two and nine times. This rearrangement joins TRBV20-1 to TRBJ2-7, with TRBD2 matching 9 bases. The trim removed 6 bases at V and 3 bases at J, leaving 12 bases unmatched. The CDR3 covers 15 residues. CDR1 DFQATT and CDR2 SNEGSKA come from the germline V gene (reference sequence). This chain's CDR3 is CSATGDSGSFYEQYF. The CDR3 DNA reads TGCAGTGCCACAGGGGATAGCGGGAGTTTCTACGAGCAGTACTTC.

This clonotype has just a few counts. The V gene is TRBV29-1, the J gene TRBJ2-7; 12 bases match TRBD2. Germline V gene sequence: CDR1 SQVTM, CDR2 ANQGSEA. J gave up 2 bases and V 7 bases, and 9 bases lay outside the gene matches. There are 15 residues in the CDR3. The CDR3 loop reads CSGGVTSGRTYEQYF. Here the CDR3 DNA reads TGCAGCGGCGGGGTCACTAGCGGGAGGACCTACGAGCAGTACTTC.

The rearrangement uses TRBV7-6 and TRBJ1-1; no definite D call. The V end was cut by 2 bases, the J end by 1 base, with 5 bases between. CDR1 SGHVS and CDR2 FNYEAQ come from the germline V gene. This CDR3 contains 13 residues. CDR3 protein: CASSLKENTEAFF. The DNA for the CDR3 is TGTGCCAGCAGCTTAAAAGAGAACACTGAAGCTTTCTTT.

The V and J genes are TRBV20-1 and TRBJ2-7; 8 bases are shared with TRBD1. Germline V gene sequence: CDR1 DFQATT, CDR2 SNEGSKA (reference sequence). V lost 6 bases to trimming and J lost 7 bases; unmatched junction nucleotides: 11. CDR3 length: 13 residues. The CDR3 loop is CSAVPGQAVEQYF. The CDR3 bases are TGCAGTGCCGTCCCGGGACAGGCGGTAGAGCAGTACTTC.

In its sample, this clonotype was seen a few times. The chain has TRBV5-4 and TRBJ1-1; D uncertain. The CDR3 is 16 residues long. The germline V gene encodes CDR1 SGHNT and CDR2 YYREEE (reference sequence). V was cut by 2 bases and J by 3 bases, with 17 bases left in between. CDR3 region: CASSLSVFQTDTEAFF. CDR3 sequence (DNA): TGTGCCAGCAGCTTATCCGTATTTCAGACGGACACTGAAGCTTTCTTT.

This clonotype was observed a few times. The V gene is TRBV6-1, the J gene TRBJ2-2; 11 nucleotides align to TRBD2. V lost 6 bases, J lost 2 bases, and 5 bases stayed unmatched. The germline gives CDR1 MNHNS, CDR2 SASEGT. The CDR3 consists of 16 residues. CDR3 bases: TGTGCCAGCAGGCGGCTAGCGGGGGGAAACACCGGGGAGCTGTTTTTT. Protein: CASRRLAGGNTGELFF.

This clonotype was counted between two and nine times. The gene calls are TRBV6-1 and TRBJ2-3; D is possibly TRBD1 or TRBD2 (5 bases each). The length of the CDR3 is 14 residues. V lost 1 base and J lost 10, with 15 bases in between. CDR1 and CDR2 (germline): MNHNS, SASEGT. The CDR3 sequence: CASSEEWGRGSQYF. The CDR3 nucleotides are TGTGCCAGCAGTGAAGAATGGGGCCGGGGTTCGCAGTATTTT.

The chain links TRBV6-1 to TRBJ2-7; TRBD1 aligns across 12 bases. This CDR3 has 16 residues. The ends lost 6 bases at V and 3 bases at J; junction bases unmatched: 9. The V gene's germline CDR1 is MNHNS and CDR2 SASEGT. The CDR3 is CASRITGTGGFYEQYF. The DNA for the CDR3 is TGTGCCAGCAGGATAACCGGGACAGGGGGCTTCTACGAGCAGTACTTC.

V is TRBV20-1 and J is TRBJ2-7; D is uncertain. The germline CDR1 and CDR2 sequences are DFQATT and SNEGSKA (reference sequence). The CDR3 covers 14 residues. The V gene lost 4 bases and the J gene lost 7 bases, with 20 bases spanning the gap. The CDR3: CSANPLQAVGEQYF. The CDR3 region has the DNA TGCAGTGCTAACCCCCTGCAGGCCGTAGGGGAGCAGTACTTC.